The clone carrying this T cell receptor beta chain was observed a few times. This sample is drawn from a study of sequential checkpoint blockade in melanoma. The treatment denotes: randomized to nivolumab then ipilimumab (arm A) or the reverse (arm B). CDR1 is MNHGY, CDR2 SAAAGT, per germline. This CDR3 comprises 13 residues. V shed 10 bases and J 1 base; nucleotides not matched to a gene: 5. The assay was immunoSEQ multiplex PCR, and TCRdb's table has in-frame clones only and misses some. This table has approximately 20,000 clones, around 27% appearing once. The chain joins TRBV6-8 to TRBJ1-1; 8 bases align to TRBD1. The source was tumor tissue (inferred from file names), collected from a patient given nivolumab and ipilimumab in sequence. The clonotype was recovered from a human donor with melanoma. In nucleotides, the CDR3 is TGTGCCACCGGACAGGGTTCGAACACTGAAGCTTTCTTT. It specifies CATGQGSNTEAFF.